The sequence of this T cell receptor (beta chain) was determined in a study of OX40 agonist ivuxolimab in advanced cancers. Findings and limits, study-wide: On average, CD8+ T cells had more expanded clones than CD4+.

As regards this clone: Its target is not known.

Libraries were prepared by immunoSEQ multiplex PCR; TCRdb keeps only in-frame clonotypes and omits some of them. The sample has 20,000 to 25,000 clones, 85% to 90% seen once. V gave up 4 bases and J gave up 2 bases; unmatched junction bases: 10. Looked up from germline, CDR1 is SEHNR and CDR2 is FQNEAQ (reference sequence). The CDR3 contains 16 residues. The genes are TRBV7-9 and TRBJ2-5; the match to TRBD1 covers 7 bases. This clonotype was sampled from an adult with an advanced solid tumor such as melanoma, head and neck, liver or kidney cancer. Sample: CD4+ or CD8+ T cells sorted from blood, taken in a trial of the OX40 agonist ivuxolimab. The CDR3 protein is CASSYPRDREQETQYF. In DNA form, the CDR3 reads TGTGCCAGCAGCTACCCCCGGGACAGAGAACAAGAGACCCAGTACTTC.